This TCR beta chain was retrieved from a study of cytomegalovirus exposure and HLA in healthy donors. The donors, nominally healthy at sampling, likely had unrecorded immune exposures. A multiplex PCR was run with 60 Vbeta primers and 13 Jbeta primers. The data were produced by immunoSEQ multiplex PCR, yet TCRdb's version contains in-frame clones alone and is incomplete. The sample carries roughly 150,000 clones, 82% recorded once. V lost 1 base, J lost 6 bases, and 13 bases lay in between. CDR3 length: 14 amino acids. CDR1 is SGHAT and CDR2 is FQNNGV in the germline V gene. Comments on this clone: Its antigen is still unknown.

General study findings and limits: A prior analysis recorded that most TCR beta V segments were productive about 87% or about 30% of the time. In a later analysis, V- and J-gene trimming of beta chains associated with a DCLRE1C missense variant, replicated independently. Some V segments (TRBV6-2 and TRBV6-3 among them) were excluded as indistinguishable.

The clonotype originates from a woman between 45 and 65 years old in good health and CMV-seropositive. Sequencing input: PBMCs. The chain uses TRBV11-2 and TRBJ2-7, with D uncertain. The chain's CDR3 is CASSLVSMYFEQYF. In DNA form, the CDR3 reads TGTGCCAGCAGCTTAGTATCTATGTACTTCGAGCAGTACTTC.